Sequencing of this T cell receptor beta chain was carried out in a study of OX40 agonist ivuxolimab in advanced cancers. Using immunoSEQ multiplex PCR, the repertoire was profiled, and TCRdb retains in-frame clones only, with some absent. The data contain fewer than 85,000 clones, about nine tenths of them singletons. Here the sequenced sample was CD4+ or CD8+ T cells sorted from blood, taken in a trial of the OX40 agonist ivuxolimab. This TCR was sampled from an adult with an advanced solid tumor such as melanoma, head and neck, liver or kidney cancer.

CDR3 loop: CASSLDPGSYNEQFF. The CDR3 coding sequence is TGTGCCAGCAGCCTAGACCCGGGAAGCTACAATGAGCAGTTCTTC. The rearrangement uses TRBV5-4 and TRBJ2-1; D might be TRBD2 (5 bases). This CDR3 region has 15 residues. Germline CDR1 is SGHNT and CDR2 is YYREEE (reference sequence). The V end lost 4 bases, the J end lost 3 bases, and 14 bases lay between the germline ends.